These 22 T cell receptor beta chains share one sample of origin, sequenced in a study of blood T cell repertoires in COVID-19. This table comes from immunoSEQ multiplex PCR, and its TCRdb copy is limited to in-frame clones, with some not included. The sample consists of about 320,000 clones, roughly 90% of them appearing once. The sample taken for sequencing was PBMCs or T cells enriched from blood (not recorded which). These receptors originate from a man in his fifties or sixties who had recovered from COVID-19.

Written as DNA, the CDR3 is TGCGCCAGCAGCCAAAGCCTTGCTGGGGGGACTGAAGCTTTCTTT. Translated: CASSQSLAGGTEAFF. This chain links TRBV4-1 with TRBJ1-1; TRBD1 might be the D (5 bases). This CDR3 has 15 amino acids. V lost 2 bases to trimming and J lost 5 bases, with 15 bases between them. Germline V gene data show CDR1 as MGHRA and CDR2 as YSYEKL.

V gene TRBV9 combines with J gene TRBJ2-2; perhaps TRBD1 as D (5 bases). From germline, CDR1 is SGDLS and CDR2 YYNGEE. The V gene lost 4 bases and the J gene lost 9 bases, with 13 bases spanning the gap. There are 13 residues in the CDR3. CDR3: CASSTLQGWELFF. DNA of the CDR3: TGTGCCAGCAGCACACTCCAGGGTTGGGAGCTGTTTTTT.

V is TRBV19 and J is TRBJ1-1; 7 bases are shared with TRBD1. The CDR3 totals 14 residues. In germline, CDR1 is LNHDA, CDR2 SQIVND (reference sequence). V shed 5 bases, J shed 5 bases, and the junction held 8 bases outside the gene matches. CDR3 in amino acids: CASSPQGLRTEAFF. CDR3 bases: TGTGCCAGTAGTCCACAGGGGCTAAGGACTGAAGCTTTCTTT.

J is TRBJ1-2 and V is TRBV4-3; D gene ambiguous. Trimming took 1 base from V and 0 from J, leaving 6 bases between them. CDR3 length: 14 amino acids. The germline V gene encodes CDR1 LGHNA and CDR2 YSLEER. CDR3 DNA sequence: TGCGCCAGCAGCCAAGGTCCAGCTAACTATGGCTACACCTTC. Encoded protein: CASSQGPANYGYTF.

The J gene is TRBJ1-5, the V gene TRBV30; D remains ambiguous. The length of the CDR3 is 13 residues. V was cut by 2 bases and J by 6 bases, with 11 bases left in between. Germline V gene data show CDR1 as GTSNPN and CDR2 as SVGIG (reference sequence). The CDR3 DNA reads TGTGCCTGGAGTCGGGGTGGTCTTCAGCCCCAGCATTTT. It translates to CAWSRGGLQPQHF.

This chain joins TRBV28 and TRBJ2-3, with 9 bases aligning to TRBD2. V dropped 10 bases and J dropped 7; count of bases not matched to a gene: 9. Germline CDR1 and CDR2: MDHEN and SYDVKM. The CDR3 runs to 13 residues. The CDR3 here is CATTLSGRNTQYF. The CDR3 region has the DNA TGTGCCACCACGCTCAGCGGGAGGAATACGCAGTATTTT.

About this clone: Relative to the germline gene, one junction end is altered; a read error may explain this. V is TRBV7-7 and J is TRBJ2-1; the match to TRBD2 covers 7 bases. CDR3 size: 15 residues. CDR1 and CDR2 from the germline V gene are SSHAT and FNYEAQ (reference sequence). The CDR3 here is CASSSRLATYNEQFF. The DNA of the CDR3 is TGTGCTAGCAGTTCAAGACTAGCTACCTACAATGAGCAGTTCTTC.

The V gene is TRBV27, the J gene TRBJ1-2; 7 positions agree with TRBD1. Losses at the gene ends were 3 bases for V and 7 bases for J; bases not matched to a gene: 5. Looked up from germline, CDR1 is MNHEY and CDR2 is SMNVEV (reference sequence). CDR3 length: 13 amino acids. In nucleotides, the CDR3 is TGTGCCAGCAGTTTCGACAGGGCGGGTGGCTACACCTTC. Translated: CASSFDRAGGYTF.

The sample holds one count of this clone. The genes are TRBV4-2 and TRBJ1-5; D not certain. Germline values: CDR1 LGHNA, CDR2 YNFKEQ. V was pared by 1 base and J by 1 base, with 11 bases between. The CDR3 has 16 residues. The CDR3, as DNA: TGTGCCAGCAGCCAAGGGGCAGCATTGAGCAATCAGCCCCAGCATTTT. This sequence encodes CASSQGAALSNQPQHF.

V usage is TRBV5-1 and J usage is TRBJ2-1; no definite D call. The length of the CDR3 is 12 residues. CDR1 SGHRS and CDR2 YFSETQ come from the germline V gene. Trimming shortened V by 4 bases and J by 8 bases, and 10 bases separated the two germline ends. CDR3: CASSKQWDEQFF. CDR3 sequence (DNA): TGCGCCAGCAGCAAACAGTGGGATGAGCAGTTCTTC.

Written as DNA, the CDR3 is TGTGCCATCAGTGAGAAGAGGCTAGCGGGGGGATTCTCCTACAATGAGCAGTTCTTC. As protein: CAISEKRLAGGFSYNEQFF. This sequence joins TRBV10-3 and TRBJ2-1; 11 positions agree with TRBD2. The length of the CDR3 is 19 residues. Germline CDR1 ENHRY, CDR2 SYGVKD. Trimming at V came to 2 bases and at J to 0 bases, leaving 9 bases not matched to a gene.

The chain combines TRBV5-1 with TRBJ1-2; TRBD1 might be the D (5 bases). The V gene's germline CDR1 is SGHRS and CDR2 YFSETQ. V was cut by 5 bases and J by 2 bases, with 22 bases left in between. The CDR3 consists of 17 residues. The CDR3 nucleotides read TGCGCCAGCAGTCTGGGGTCCGTTGGGGGGTTCAACTATGGCTACACCTTC. It codes for CASSLGSVGGFNYGYTF.

The chain joins TRBV5-1 to TRBJ2-7, with TRBD1 matching over 9 bases. The junction had 2 bases not matched to a gene; V was cut back by 4 bases and J by 3 bases. The CDR3 consists of 13 residues. Looked up from germline, CDR1 is SGHRS and CDR2 is YFSETQ. CDR3 DNA: TGCGCCAGCAGCGGGGGACAGGGCTACGAGCAGTACTTC. This gives the protein CASSGGQGYEQYF.

This clone was found once. The chain couples TRBV7-8 to TRBJ2-1, with TRBD2 matching over 8 bases. The germline V gene encodes CDR1 SGHVS and CDR2 FQNEAQ. The CDR3 is 16 amino acids. The V segment lost 1 base and the J segment 6 bases; nucleotides outside the gene matches: 8. The CDR3 protein is CASSLVPGLEINEQFF. The CDR3 nucleotides are TGTGCCAGCAGCTTAGTCCCGGGACTAGAAATCAATGAGCAGTTCTTC.

This sequence joins TRBV6-4 and TRBJ2-3, with D tentatively TRBD2 (5 bases). V lost 2 bases and J lost 6, with 12 bases in between. CDR1 and CDR2 (germline): MRHNA, SNTAGT. The CDR3 spans 14 residues. CDR3 sequence reads: CASSDSVGGDTQYF. The CDR3 bases are TGTGCCAGCAGTGACAGTGTCGGCGGGGATACGCAGTATTTT.

The rearrangement links TRBV24-1 to TRBJ1-2, with TRBD1 matching over 7 bases. V was pared by 4 bases and J by 5 bases, with 6 bases of the junction left unmatched. CDR3 length: 14 amino acids. The germline gives CDR1 KGHDR, CDR2 SFDVKD. The CDR3 bases are TGTGCCACCAGTGAGTCCCGGGACAGTTATGGCTACACCTTC. Protein sequence: CATSESRDSYGYTF.

This clone was counted only a few times. The chain has TRBV18 and TRBJ1-5, with D possibly being TRBD1 (5 bases). The CDR3 covers 14 residues. The germline gives CDR1 KGHSH, CDR2 LQKENI. Trimming removed 3 bases from V and 4 bases from J, with 10 bases in between. CDR3 nucleotide sequence: TGTGCCAGCTCACCGGGGCCGCGAAATCAGCCCCAGCATTTT. Translating it yields CASSPGPRNQPQHF.

This clone was picked up one time. The chain links TRBV5-6 to TRBJ2-7; TRBD1 is a possible D gene (6 bases). V was clipped by 4 bases and J by 7 bases, with 21 bases between them. Per the germline V gene, CDR1 is SGHDT and CDR2 is YYEEEE. CDR3 length equals 15 residues. The CDR3 region has the DNA TGTGCCAGCAGCCCCTTAGACAGGCAATCGAAAGAGCAGTACTTC. Translation: CASSPLDRQSKEQYF.

V usage is TRBV6-1 and J usage is TRBJ2-1; 8 nucleotides line up with TRBD1. The germline gives CDR1 MNHNS, CDR2 SASEGT. CDR3 length equals 15 residues. Trimming took 2 bases from V and 4 from J; bases not matched to a gene: 4. The CDR3 reads CASSERTGPYNEQFF. Written as DNA, the CDR3 is TGTGCCAGCAGTGAAAGGACAGGGCCTTACAATGAGCAGTTCTTC.

This chain uses TRBV18 with TRBJ1-5; the match to TRBD1 covers 7 bases. Germline CDR1 is KGHSH and CDR2 is LQKENI. The CDR3 consists of 16 residues. The trim removed 3 bases at V and 4 bases at J, leaving 9 bases unmatched. This chain's CDR3 is CASSPKGQLSNQPQHF. The CDR3 nucleotides read TGTGCCAGCTCACCGAAGGGACAGCTTAGTAATCAGCCCCAGCATTTT. Complete variable domain (other parts from reference TRBV18 and TRBJ1-5): NAGVMQNPRHLVRRRGQEARLRCSPMKGHSHVYWYRQLPEEGLKFMVYLQKENIIDESGMPKERFSAEFPKEGPSILRIQQVVRGDSAAYFCASSPKGQLSNQPQHFGDGTRLSIL.

J is TRBJ2-7 and V is TRBV5-1, with 7 bases identical to TRBD1. Germline values: CDR1 SGHRS, CDR2 YFSETQ. The V and J ends lost 3 bases and 4 bases, in that order; junction bases with no gene match: 1. This CDR3 is built from 12 residues. CDR3: CASSSTGYEQYF. CDR3 nucleotides: TGCGCCAGCAGCTCGACAGGGTACGAGCAGTACTTC. The full variable domain, completed using reference TRBV5-1 and TRBJ2-7, is KAGVTQTPRYLIKTRGQQVTLSCSPISGHRSVSWYQQTPGQGLQFLFEYFSETQRNKGNFPGRFSGRQFSNSRSEMNVSTLELGDSALYLCASSSTGYEQYFGPGTRLTVT.

The gene calls are TRBV7-6 and TRBJ1-1; possibly TRBD1 for D (5 bases). Trimming pared 4 bases from V and 8 bases from J, leaving 11 bases between. Germline CDR1 reads SGHVS; CDR2 reads FNYEAQ. The CDR3 extends over 12 amino acids. Written as DNA, the CDR3 is TGTGCCAGCAGCTCGGAACAGGAGGAAGCTTTCTTT. This codes for CASSSEQEEAFF.